The 29 T cell receptor beta chains reported below all come from one sample, sequenced in a study of blood T cell repertoires in COVID-19. The method was immunoSEQ multiplex PCR; TCRdb's version includes in-frame clones alone and lacks a portion of them. The sample lists some 170,000 clones; about 90% were seen once. What was sequenced was PBMCs or T cells enriched from blood (not recorded which). The receptors stem from a human donor with acute COVID-19. The donor label of this sample is uncertain.

The chain combines TRBV18 with TRBJ1-2; 8 nucleotides agree with TRBD1. Germline lookup yields CDR1 KGHSH and CDR2 LQKENI. V dropped 4 bases and J dropped 2; count of bases not matched to a gene: 6. The CDR3 totals 15 residues. The CDR3 nucleotides are TGTGCCAGCTCACGTCAGGGGGCCATCAACTATGGCTACACCTTC. Its translation: CASSRQGAINYGYTF.

This sequence joins TRBV6-5 and TRBJ1-5; D is unresolved. CDR1 and CDR2 (germline): MNHEY, SVGAGI. V gave up 7 bases and J gave up 0 bases, with 13 bases separating them. The CDR3 loop spans 15 amino acids. The CDR3 here is CASKLQESSNQPQHF. For the CDR3, the DNA is TGTGCCAGCAAACTGCAGGAAAGTAGCAATCAGCCCCAGCATTTT.

CDR3 coding DNA: TGTGCCAGTAGTATAGGGGGAGGGGCTGGGAATCAGCCCCAGCATTTT. It codes for CASSIGGGAGNQPQHF. The V and J genes are TRBV19 and TRBJ1-5; perhaps TRBD1 as D (5 bases). The V gene's germline CDR1 is LNHDA and CDR2 SQIVND (reference sequence). CDR3 length: 16 residues. V lost 1 base to trimming and J lost 4 bases, with 14 bases between them.

As to this clone: One junction end does not reproduce the germline sequence, and a read error may be involved. The chain is built from TRBV5-1 and TRBJ1-1; 8 nucleotides align to TRBD1. The germline CDR1 and CDR2 sequences are SGHRS and YFSETQ. This CDR3 has 16 residues. The CDR3 region is CASTRTQGALKTEAFF. CDR3 coding DNA: TGCGCCAGCACCCGAACCCAGGGGGCGTTGAAAACTGAAGCTTTCTTT.

V is TRBV4-1 and J is TRBJ2-1; tentatively, D is TRBD1 (6 bases). Germline V lookup: CDR1 MGHRA, CDR2 YSYEKL. The CDR3 runs to 15 residues. V was cut by 4 bases and J by 4 bases, with 14 bases left in between. CDR3 loop: CASSRTGTIYNEQFF. In nucleotides, the CDR3 is TGCGCCAGCAGCCGGACCGGGACAATTTACAATGAGCAGTTCTTC.

The chain carries TRBV15 and TRBJ1-5; TRBD1 matches at 7 bases. Germline values: CDR1 LNHNV, CDR2 YYDKDF (reference sequence). The V segment lost 5 bases and the J segment 5 bases; nucleotides outside the gene matches: 3. The CDR3 sequence is 13 residues long. The CDR3 DNA is TGTGCCACCAGCGGGGACAGTCATCAGCCCCAGCATTTT. Translation: CATSGDSHQPQHF.

The gene calls are TRBV5-8 and TRBJ1-4; a weak D match, TRBD1 (5 bases). The CDR3 is 15 amino acids. Germline lookup yields CDR1 SGHTS and CDR2 YDEGEE. V shed 0 bases and J shed 5 bases, with 11 bases lying between them. Here the CDR3 DNA reads TGTGCCAGCAGCTTGGGGCGGACACCGAATGAAAAACTGTTTTTT. Amino acid sequence: CASSLGRTPNEKLFF.

V and J are TRBV5-1 and TRBJ2-5; 10 bases line up with TRBD1. This CDR3 spans 16 amino acids. From germline, CDR1 is SGHRS and CDR2 YFSETQ. Trimming cost V 3 bases and J 4 bases; bases outside gene matches: 9. The CDR3 reads CASSSTGTGAGETQYF. The CDR3 bases are TGCGCCAGCAGCTCCACCGGGACAGGGGCAGGAGAGACCCAGTACTTC.

The J gene is TRBJ1-2, the V gene TRBV7-9, with TRBD1 matching 7 bases. V lost 0 bases and J lost 8; bases outside the gene matches: 15. Germline V gene data show CDR1 as SEHNR and CDR2 as FQNEAQ (reference sequence). CDR3 size: 17 residues. CDR3 DNA sequence: TGTGCCAGCAGCTTAGCTGCCGGCGGGACAGATCCAATAGGCTACACCTTC. It codes for CASSLAAGGTDPIGYTF.

The chain uses TRBV27 and TRBJ1-6; perhaps TRBD1 as D (5 bases). The germline gives CDR1 MNHEY, CDR2 SMNVEV (reference sequence). This CDR3 is 14 amino acids long. Trimming pared 3 bases from V and 8 bases from J, leaving 11 bases between. The CDR3 bases are TGTGCCAGCAGTTTCAAGGGGAAGGATTCACCCCTCCACTTT. Translating it yields CASSFKGKDSPLHF.

The chain has TRBV5-8 and TRBJ2-5; 9 positions agree with TRBD1. The CDR3 length is 16 residues. V lost 3 bases and J lost 0; bases outside the gene matches: 6. Germline V gene lookup returns CDR1 SGHTS and CDR2 YDEGEE. The CDR3 here is CASSWGDREYQETQYF. For the CDR3, the DNA is TGTGCCAGCAGCTGGGGGGACAGGGAGTACCAAGAGACCCAGTACTTC.

The chain has TRBV7-3 and TRBJ2-7; 11 positions match TRBD2. The V segment lost 5 bases and the J segment 6 bases; nucleotides outside the gene matches: 3. Looked up from germline, CDR1 is SGHTA and CDR2 is FQGTGA. The CDR3 totals 13 residues. The CDR3 DNA sequence: TGTGCCAGCAGCCCACTAGCGGGGGCCGAGCAGTACTTC. Protein product: CASSPLAGAEQYF.

This clone was recorded only once. The CDR3 DNA follows: TGCGCCAGCACCCTGGGCCCTATGAACACTGAAGCTTTCTTT. Amino acid sequence: CASTLGPMNTEAFF. This rearrangement joins TRBV5-1 to TRBJ1-1, with D unclear. The V and J ends lost 6 bases and 0 bases respectively, with 12 bases between them. The CDR3 contains 14 residues. Looked up from germline, CDR1 is SGHRS and CDR2 is YFSETQ.

The CDR3 sequence is CASSPGGGTQDTQYF. CDR3 DNA: TGTGCCAGCTCACCTGGGGGGGGCACACAAGATACGCAGTATTTT. This chain uses TRBV18 with TRBJ2-3; D is perhaps TRBD2 (7 bases). Germline lookup yields CDR1 KGHSH and CDR2 LQKENI. The CDR3 spans 15 residues. Trimming took off 3 bases at V and 5 bases at J, with 15 bases between the two ends.

The rearrangement uses TRBV5-1 and TRBJ2-1; TRBD2 aligns across 12 bases. The ends lost 4 bases at V and 9 bases at J; junction bases unmatched: 8. The germline V gene has CDR1 SGHRS and CDR2 YFSETQ. This CDR3 comprises 15 residues. The CDR3 is CASSNSGLAGSEQFF. The CDR3 DNA reads TGCGCCAGCAGCAATTCTGGACTAGCGGGGAGTGAGCAGTTCTTC.

This clone was recorded only once. This chain joins TRBV7-8 and TRBJ2-3; possible D gene TRBD2, 6 bases. The CDR3 contains 15 residues. The V gene lost 4 bases and the J gene lost 3 bases, with 14 bases spanning the gap. Germline V lookup: CDR1 SGHVS, CDR2 FQNEAQ. In DNA, the CDR3 is TGTGCCAGCAGCTGGGCCGGGGGAGATACAGATACGCAGTATTTT. This codes for CASSWAGGDTDTQYF.

This clone was observed once. The chain joins TRBV7-6 to TRBJ1-3; TRBD1 might be the D (5 bases). CDR3 length: 16 amino acids. The V and J ends lost 4 bases and 0 bases respectively, with 13 bases between them. CDR1 is SGHVS and CDR2 is FNYEAQ in the germline V gene. The CDR3 bases are TGTGCCAGCAGCTCTCCAGACAGAGACTCTGGAAACACCATATATTTT. Residues: CASSSPDRDSGNTIYF.

This sequence joins TRBV11-2 and TRBJ2-7; D remains ambiguous. Trimming removed 0 bases from V and 4 bases from J, with 7 bases in between. This CDR3 has 13 residues. Germline V lookup: CDR1 SGHAT, CDR2 FQNNGV. The CDR3 region has the DNA TGTGCCAGCAGCTTAGAGAGGCTTTACGAGCAGTACTTC. It yields the protein CASSLERLYEQYF.

A note on this clone: Other DNA sequences in the sample encode the same CDR3. V usage is TRBV5-1 and J usage is TRBJ2-7, with 9 bases that match TRBD1. J was trimmed by 2 bases and V by 4 bases; bases with no gene match: 4. The CDR3 sequence is 14 residues long. Germline-derived CDR1 and CDR2 are SGHRS and YFSETQ. The DNA of the CDR3 is TGCGCCAGCAGCACCCGGACAGGGGCCTACGAGCAGTACTTC. Its translation: CASSTRTGAYEQYF.

The chain couples TRBV3-1 (or the pseudogene TRBV3-2) to TRBJ1-1; 10 nucleotides align to TRBD1. This CDR3 is built from 13 residues. Per the germline V gene, CDR1 is LGHDT and CDR2 is YNNKEL (reference sequence). Trimming removed 3 bases from V and 11 bases from J; junction bases left unmatched: 6. CDR3 coding DNA: TGTGCCAGCAGCCACCGGGACAGGGGTAAGGCTTTCTTT. It translates to CASSHRDRGKAFF.

V usage is TRBV6-5 and J usage is TRBJ1-6, with a possible D match to TRBD1 (6 bases). The germline V gene has CDR1 MNHEY and CDR2 SVGAGI. V gave up 2 bases and J gave up 6 bases, with 14 bases separating them. This CDR3 spans 16 amino acids. CDR3 bases: TGTGCCAGCAGTTACACAGGGCGAATGGTTAATTCACCCCTCCACTTT. This gives the protein CASSYTGRMVNSPLHF.

The J gene is TRBJ2-1, the V gene TRBV9, with 11 bases aligning to TRBD2. Unmatched junction bases numbered 6, after V lost 0 bases and J lost 10 bases. The CDR3 covers 15 residues. The germline gives CDR1 SGDLS, CDR2 YYNGEE. The CDR3 loop reads CASSVEASGGSEQFF. The CDR3 DNA reads TGTGCCAGCAGCGTAGAGGCTAGCGGGGGGAGCGAGCAGTTCTTC.

The chain has TRBV5-6 and TRBJ1-1; D gene unclear. The CDR3 consists of 15 residues. Trimming took 0 bases from V and 0 from J, leaving 9 bases between them. Looked up from germline, CDR1 is SGHDT and CDR2 is YYEEEE. The DNA of the CDR3 is TGTGCCAGCAGCTTGGCCGGGAGGTTGAACACTGAAGCTTTCTTT. Its protein product is CASSLAGRLNTEAFF. The full variable domain, completed using reference TRBV5-6 and TRBJ1-1, is DAGVTQSPTHLIKTRGQQVTLRCSPKSGHDTVSWYQQALGQGPQFIFQYYEEEERQRGNFPDRFSGHQFPNYSSELNVNALLLGDSALYLCASSLAGRLNTEAFFGQGTRLTVV.

The rearrangement uses TRBV10-2 and TRBJ2-5, with 9 bases that match TRBD2. V shed 3 bases, J shed 4 bases, and the junction held 3 bases outside the gene matches. Germline CDR1 is WSHSY and CDR2 is SAAADI. This CDR3 contains 14 residues. CDR3 in DNA: TGCGCCAGCAGTGACCGCGGGGGGGCAGAGACCCAGTACTTC. Encoded protein: CASSDRGGAETQYF.

This chain uses TRBV9 with TRBJ2-6, with D unresolved. The ends were cut back, 0 bases at V and 0 bases at J, with 10 bases in the middle. The CDR3 loop spans 17 amino acids. Germline values: CDR1 SGDLS, CDR2 YYNGEE. Written as DNA, the CDR3 is TGTGCCAGCAGCGTAGAGAGGCGGCCCTCTGGGGCCAACGTCCTGACTTTC. Its protein is CASSVERRPSGANVLTF.

The chain recombines TRBV6-2 or TRBV6-3 with TRBJ2-1; 8 bases are shared with TRBD1. V dropped 1 base and J dropped 7; count of bases not matched to a gene: 3. CDR1 is MNHEY, CDR2 SVGEGT, per germline. CDR3 size: 14 residues. The CDR3 DNA reads as TGTGCCAGCAGTTACTGGAGGACAGGGAATGAGCAGTTCTTC. This translates into CASSYWRTGNEQFF.

V usage is TRBV11-2 and J usage is TRBJ2-3, with D possibly being TRBD1 (6 bases). Germline V gene data show CDR1 as SGHAT and CDR2 as FQNNGV. This CDR3 is built from 18 residues. The germline V and J ends were trimmed by 0 bases and 0 bases, with 16 bases remaining between them. CDR3 DNA: TGTGCCAGCAGCTTAGACTTAGCCCGGGACACTAGCACAGATACGCAGTATTTT. As protein: CASSLDLARDTSTDTQYF. The full variable domain, its missing parts supplied by reference TRBV11-2 and TRBJ2-3, is EAGVAQSPRYKIIEKRQSVAFWCNPISGHATLYWYQQILGQGPKLLIQFQNNGVVDDSQLPKDRFSAERLKGVDSTLKIQPAKLEDSAVYLCASSLDLARDTSTDTQYFGPGTRLTVL.

The V gene is TRBV13, the J gene TRBJ1-1, with D uncertain. The germline V gene has CDR1 PRHDT and CDR2 FYEKMQ (reference sequence). Trimming shortened V by 1 base and J by 1 base, and 7 bases separated the two germline ends. This CDR3 has 14 amino acids. The CDR3 coding sequence is TGTGCCAGCAGCTTAGCAGTACCGAACACTGAAGCTTTCTTT. Residues: CASSLAVPNTEAFF.

This clone was detected a few times. The rearrangement links TRBV4-1 to TRBJ2-7; D not resolved. Trimming removed 2 bases from V and 0 bases from J, with 5 bases in between. The CDR3 extends over 13 amino acids. Germline loops: CDR1 MGHRA, CDR2 YSYEKL. CDR3 sequence: CASSQTISYEQYF. The DNA for the CDR3 is TGCGCCAGCAGCCAAACTATCTCCTACGAGCAGTACTTC.